The entry below describes one TCR beta chain. This clone was found a few times. The antigen it recognizes is unknown. The record has no base qualities; no much larger clone is one base away. In total, 600 or so healthy bone marrow donors made up the cohort. All cohort members were sampled while nominally healthy, although unrecorded immune exposures were likely present. The donor was CMV seronegative and belonged to the group of approximately 320 seronegative cohort members. Every donor gave a peripheral blood sample, and the peripheral blood mononuclear cells from that sample were used for TCR beta sequencing. Genomic DNA extraction from the blood cell samples was performed with the Qiagen DNeasy Blood Extraction Kit. The protocol used for the library was the immunoSEQ multiplex PCR assay. For the multiplex PCR, a mixture combining 60 forward primers for TCR Vbeta segments and 13 reverse primers for TCR Jbeta segments was used. A multiplex PCR assay on genomic DNA amplified the CDR3 region of rearranged TCR beta genes. On the Illumina HiSeq System, the amplified TCR beta libraries were sequenced as 87-base-pair reads. The published analysis was carried out like this. A later analysis tallied roughly 80 million unique TCR beta chains across the 600 to 700 repertoires, and roughly 11 million of those chains were shared by two or more donors. To remove PCR and sequencing errors, raw reads were error-corrected and collapsed into unique sequences using a nearest-neighbor algorithm that merged closely related sequences. To assign V, D and J gene segments, CDR3 sequences were aligned to IMGT reference sequences. For a sequence to be retained, at least a six-nucleotide match to both a V gene segment and a J gene segment was required. A rearrangement counted as productive if the CDR3 had no stop codons and remained in frame with V and J, and every other rearrangement counted as non-productive. Following IMGT convention, CDR3 was defined as the stretch from the second conserved V-encoded cysteine up to the conserved J-encoded phenylalanine. In an earlier analysis of more than 550 of the donors, sequences lacking an unambiguous match to a single V gene segment were excluded. An earlier analysis of 500 to 600 of the donors classified V segments as functional when productive rearrangements were above 56.7% and as segregating when the standard deviation between donors was above 5%. A statistical classification framework was built to diagnose cytomegalovirus status from the catalog of TCR beta chain sequences. V and J gene assignment, in a later analysis, came from comparing TCR nucleotide sequences with IMGT/GENE-DB human TR gene sequences. Using the TCRdist pipeline, a later analysis assigned CDR3 sequences along with most-parsimonious VDJ recombination scenarios. In a later analysis, each TCR beta chain was defined by its CDR3 amino acid sequence together with its V-gene family, and reads without a unique V-gene family were excluded. A later analysis removed several hundred highly shared, low-generation-probability nucleotide sequences to deal with suspected cross-contamination and a sequencing artifact. In a later analysis, a clonal expansion index was calculated for each public chain from normalized within-repertoire ranks of inferred template counts. In a later analysis, generation probabilities were computed using a VDJ recombination model fitted to out-of-frame rearrangements, and the results were checked against IGoR. In a later analysis, TCR-TCR, TCR-HLA and TCR-CMV co-occurrence was scored with hypergeometric tests, and a repertoire-size bias correction was applied to TCR pairs. A later analysis estimated false discovery rates by permuting HLA or CMV assignments 20 times. A later analysis grouped co-occurring TCRs with DBSCAN, adding TCRdist sequence similarity when clustering within HLA-allele-positive subsets. Co-occurrence clustering excluded repertoires with fewer than 30,000 or more than 120,000 public chains, plus five with anomalous nucleotide sharing. Imported from immuneACCESS, the table was reduced by TCRdb to in-frame sequences with V and J called. These copies leave out some clones; in studies compared against another copy, an unresolved V gene accounts for under half, and the cause of the remainder is not known. V and J calls and clone size are copied from that table; D and trimming were computed from the DNA. The sample table shows 150,000 to 200,000 clones, and roughly 80% are seen once. Around 0.27% of the sample is in the top ten clones.

This specimen comes from a study of cytomegalovirus exposure and HLA in healthy donors (dated by TCRdb to about 2017). With regard to the full study: According to an earlier analysis of a few hundred of the donors, roughly 180 million T cells yielded 90 million to 130 million unique TCR beta sequences and 250 to 350 Gb of sequence data. Roughly 300 gigabases of sequencing data and roughly 90 million unique TCR sequences were included in an early release covering about 600 HLA-typed donors. Among the approximately 400 genotyped donors, around 81% belonged to the genetic ancestry cluster associated with self-reported Caucasian donors. The aim of the study was to test whether cataloging public T cell receptors could identify signatures of past pathogen exposure. The T cell repertoires of around 730 subjects were profiled by immunosequencing and related to cytomegalovirus serostatus. Besides the first cohort of hundreds of subjects, a separate validation cohort made up of around 120 different subjects was used. High-throughput TCR immunosequencing, statistical association of individual TCRs with disease status, and machine learning were combined to predict cytomegalovirus infection status. A later analysis re-analyzed previously published TCR beta repertoires from 666 donors and added high-resolution HLA genotyping to study TCR occurrence patterns. The later analysis used no new phenotypic data to find candidate immune exposures, relying instead on TCR beta sequences and their occurrence across donors. An earlier analysis of around 540 of the donors applied high-throughput TCR beta sequencing to assess whether each TCR beta V gene segment acted as functional or pseudogenic. Donor age, sex, ethnicity and CMV serostatus were compiled alongside the repertoire data. A later genetic analysis took genome-wide SNP genotypes for about three fifths of the 666 donors and used that subset as a discovery cohort. All discovery cohort repertoires had been generated using a single sequencing platform. HLA typing covered class I and class II loci at four-digit resolution. The number of donors typed differed by locus, with 629-630 for A, B, C, DRB1 and DQB1, roughly 520 for DQA1, approximately 570 for DPA1, and 472 for DPB1. Roughly 5 DR-DQ haplotypes were handled as single units for association and clustering, since linkage in the cohort was strong. On average, around 230,000 unique TCR beta nucleotide sequences were sequenced per donor among 350 to 400 genotyped donors of the cohort, with roughly 20% of those sequences being non-productive. Study-wide conclusions, independent of this receptor: Fewer than 20 rarely observed V segments, including chromosome 9 orphons, were excluded from the earlier analysis of about 500 of the donors because counts were too low. Compared with equally common non-associated chains, HLA-associated TCR beta chains in a later analysis were more clonally expanded and had lower generation probabilities. The sequencing pipeline was judged likely to have produced a cluster of highly shared sequence variants as a technical artifact. Most CMV-associated TCR beta chains appeared to be HLA-restricted in a later analysis, and the HLA associations seemed to be driven largely by CMV exposure. A later analysis found that TCR association rates varied across HLA loci, with DRB1 alleles showing the most associated TCRs and HLA-C alleles the fewest. Broadly in line with IMGT annotations, most TCR beta V segments showed up in productive rearrangements about 87% or about 30% of the time in an earlier analysis of approximately 640 of the donors. A further reported finding was that TCR beta sequences accurately predicted the HLA-A and HLA-B alleles for most subjects in the first cohort. In the study, 150 to 200 TCR beta chains were listed as associated with cytomegalovirus. Correlated functional status among segregating V segments might be attributable to linkage disequilibrium, but an unknown experimental factor could not be ruled out. This cohort had only TCR beta chains sequenced, and the lack of alpha or paired-chain data limited which features could be detected. Assigning TCR associations to individual alleles was difficult when HLA alleles, especially DR and DQ, strongly co-occurred. Several of the top co-occurrence clusters appeared to be linked to parvovirus B19, influenza, CMV and Epstein-Barr virus, according to a later analysis. It was suggested by the authors that the approach could potentially be generalized to other disease states and immunological phenotypes. Cytomegalovirus status was reported to be diagnosed by the classifier with high specificity and sensitivity in both the original and validation cohorts. A later genetic analysis reported fewer N-insertions in productive TCRs among donors in an Asian-associated ancestry cluster than the roughly 670-donor mean. Specific HLA alleles were associated with around 18,000 TCR beta sequences at a false discovery rate of 0.05 in a later analysis. Across donors, most TCR sequences were observed very rarely, whereas some public TCRs were present in many individuals. Sequencing depth was assumed to be roughly uniform across donors in the presence/absence analyses, though that assumption may not hold. The only immune exposure information available for the cohort was CMV serostatus. A few of the identified cytomegalovirus-associated TCR beta chains were confirmed in vitro to be specific for cytomegalovirus antigens. An association between a missense DCLRE1C variant and V-gene and J-gene trimming of TCR beta chains was found in a later genetic analysis and replicated in an independent cohort. Because HLA typing was missing for some donors at each locus, association tests included only the typed subset. Some IMGT-functional V segments, including TRBV6-2 and TRBV6-3, could not be told apart with the 87-base-pair reads, so those segments were excluded.

The CDR3 has 15 amino acids, counting the end cysteine and phenylalanine. The sequence is cut down to CDR3 DNA, 45 bases in frame from base 1. The germline V gene (reference sequence) provides CDR1 LNHDA and CDR2 SQIVND. V loses 9 bases of germline sequence and J loses 3 bases, and the interval between the two ends is 17 bases. The specimen sequenced was PBMCs. The sequence is built from TRBV19 and TRBJ2-2; TRBD1 might be the D gene, on 5 matching bases. The origin of this receptor is a boy under 18 in good health and CMV-seronegative. The DNA reads as follows: TGTGCCAGCGCAGGGTTCTTTAGAGACACCGGGGAGCTGTTTTTT. This encodes CASAGFFRDTGELFF. Outside the CDR3, residues come from the reference TRBV19 and TRBJ2-2 proteins, so the full variable domain is: DGGITQSPKYLFRKEGQNVTLSCEQNLNHDAMYWYRQDPGQGLRLIYYSQIVNDFQKGDIAEGYSVSREKKESFPLTVTSAQKNPTAFYLCASAGFFRDTGELFFGEGSRLTVL.